A single sample is the source of the 4 T cell receptor beta chains below, sequenced in a study of CD8 T cells in Susac syndrome. RNA amounts of about 0.5 to 1 ug underwent reverse transcription with random hexamers. One entry per CDR3 protein results from TCRdb running MiXCR on the immunoSEQ multiplex PCR reads. The sample holds a few hundred thousand distinct CDR3 sequences, roughly 85% seen once. What was sequenced was CD8+ T cells from PBMCs. The origin of the receptors is a human donor with multiple sclerosis.

V and J are TRBV27 and TRBJ1-6, with a tentative D call TRBD1 (5 bases). The germline V gene encodes CDR1 MNHEY and CDR2 SMNVEV (reference sequence). There are 12 residues in the CDR3. The germline V and J ends were trimmed by 6 bases and 9 bases, with 9 bases remaining between them. Here the CDR3 DNA reads TGTGCCAGCAGACACGGGGGTTCACCCCTCCACTTT. Its protein is CASRHGGSPLHF.

The chain links TRBV7-3 to TRBJ1-1; D perhaps matches TRBD1 (5 bases). The CDR3 has 14 amino acids. The ends were cut back, 5 bases at V and 4 bases at J, with 14 bases in the middle. Germline lookup yields CDR1 SGHTA and CDR2 FQGTGA. This chain's CDR3 is CASSPRGGGTEAFF. CDR3 DNA: TGTGCCAGCAGCCCAAGGGGAGGCGGCACTGAAGCTTTCTTT.

This chain uses TRBV18 with TRBJ2-1, with 11 bases identical to TRBD2. CDR1 is KGHSH, CDR2 LQKENI, per germline. The CDR3 sequence is 17 residues long. After removal of 3 bases from V and 5 bases from J, the junction contained 9 bases not matched to a gene. The DNA of the CDR3 is TGTGCCAGCTCACCTGAACTAGGGACTAGCGGAAACAATGAGCAGTTCTTC. This codes for CASSPELGTSGNNEQFF. Full variable domain (outside the CDR3, taken from reference TRBV18 and TRBJ2-1): NAGVMQNPRHLVRRRGQEARLRCSPMKGHSHVYWYRQLPEEGLKFMVYLQKENIIDESGMPKERFSAEFPKEGPSILRIQQVVRGDSAAYFCASSPELGTSGNNEQFFGPGTRLTVL.

The chain is built from TRBV11-2 and TRBJ1-2, with a possible D match to TRBD1 (5 bases). CDR1 is SGHAT and CDR2 is FQNNGV in the germline V gene. V gave up 5 bases and J gave up 4 bases, with 17 bases separating them. The CDR3 runs 15 residues. CDR3 sequence reads: CASSIGTSPLYGYTF. The CDR3 nucleotides read TGTGCCAGCAGCATAGGGACCAGCCCACTCTATGGCTACACCTTC.